These 29 T cell receptor beta chains were all obtained from the same sample, sequenced in a study of neurological immune-mediated disorders. TCRdb re-called the 5' RACE reads with MiXCR, one entry per CDR3 protein. The sample has roughly 88,000 distinct CDR3 sequences, roughly 3.5% seen once; the top ten hold around 3.2%. Specimen: PBMCs. The receptor source for this set is a woman aged 45-60 years with multiple sclerosis.

The chain joins TRBV9 to TRBJ1-6; D is undetermined. Germline V gene lookup returns CDR1 SGDLS and CDR2 YYNGEE. The length of the CDR3 is 17 residues. With 4 bases removed from V and 5 bases from J, the gap between germline ends came to 19 bases. The CDR3 coding sequence is TGTGCCAGCAGCCCTCATCCCCAGGATTCGCATAATTCACCCCTCCACTTT. Its translation: CASSPHPQDSHNSPLHF.

This clonotype has a handful of counts. The chain uses TRBV3-1 and TRBJ1-5; 10 bases are a match to TRBD1. This CDR3 is built from 18 residues. The V gene's germline CDR1 is LGHDT and CDR2 YNNKEL (reference sequence). Germline trimming cut 0 bases from V and 0 bases from J; bases unmatched to any gene: 5. The CDR3 region is CASSQERTGGDSNQPQHF. In DNA, the CDR3 is TGTGCCAGCAGCCAAGAGAGGACAGGGGGAGATAGCAATCAGCCCCAGCATTTT.

In its sample, this clonotype was seen many times. V gene TRBV7-2 combines with J gene TRBJ2-5; D unresolved. Germline assignment: CDR1 SGHTA and CDR2 FQGNSA. This CDR3 spans 14 amino acids. V was clipped by 3 bases and J by 4 bases, with 12 bases between them. The CDR3 region has the DNA TGTGCCAGCAGCTTCCCCGACTTGGGAGAGACCCAGTACTTC. Protein sequence: CASSFPDLGETQYF.

The chain combines TRBV20-1 with TRBJ2-3; TRBD2 matches at 13 bases. Germline CDR1 is DFQATT and CDR2 is SNEGSKA (reference sequence). The CDR3 has 15 amino acids. With V trimmed by 5 bases and J by 5 bases, 7 bases remained unmatched. DNA of the CDR3: TGCAGTGCTCTGACTAGCGGGGGGCATGGAGATACGCAGTATTTT. It is translated as CSALTSGGHGDTQYF.

This clonotype was detected ten times or more. V is TRBV14 and J is TRBJ2-1, with 10 bases lining up with TRBD2. The CDR3 has 17 residues. V dropped 2 bases and J dropped 2; count of bases not matched to a gene: 6. CDR1 is SGHDN, CDR2 FVKESK, per germline. The CDR3 loop reads CASSQPRTSGAYNEQFF. CDR3 bases: TGTGCCAGCAGCCAACCTAGGACTAGCGGAGCCTACAATGAGCAGTTCTTC.

This clonotype has at least ten counts. The chain joins TRBV3-1 to TRBJ1-2, with D unresolved. There are 11 residues in the CDR3. Germline V gene sequence: CDR1 LGHDT, CDR2 YNNKEL (reference sequence). V dropped 3 bases and J dropped 8 bases, with 7 bases sitting between them. The CDR3 sequence: CASSHEKGYTF. The DNA of the CDR3 is TGTGCCAGCAGCCACGAAAAAGGCTACACCTTC.

At least ten counts were recorded for this clonotype. The rearrangement joins TRBV29-1 to TRBJ1-4, with 7 bases lining up with TRBD1. There are 11 residues in the CDR3. V gave up 7 bases and J gave up 7 bases; unmatched junction bases: 3. Looked up from germline, CDR1 is SQVTM and CDR2 is ANQGSEA. For the CDR3, the DNA is TGCAGCGCCGGGGACAGTGAAAAACTGTTTTTT. It codes for CSAGDSEKLFF. Complete variable domain (other parts from reference TRBV29-1 and TRBJ1-4): SAVISQKPSRDICQRGTSLTIQCQVDSQVTMMFWYRQQPGQSLTLIATANQGSEATYESGFVIDKFPISRPNLTFSTLTVSNMSPEDSSIYLCSAGDSEKLFFGSGTQLSVL.

This clonotype was seen ten or more times. The chain employs TRBV18 and TRBJ1-2; 8 bases are a match to TRBD1. The germline V gene has CDR1 KGHSH and CDR2 LQKENI. The J segment lost 7 bases and the V segment lost 3 bases, leaving 4 bases of the junction unmatched. There are 13 residues in the CDR3. CDR3 amino acids: CASSPGQESGYTF. CDR3 coding DNA: TGTGCCAGCTCACCGGGACAGGAGAGTGGCTACACCTTC.

This clonotype was observed at least ten times. The J gene is TRBJ2-3, the V gene TRBV20-1; 7 bases fit TRBD1. V lost 5 bases to trimming and J lost 3 bases; unmatched junction nucleotides: 5. Per germline, CDR1 DFQATT and CDR2 SNEGSKA (reference sequence). The CDR3 covers 13 residues. The CDR3 DNA reads TGCAGTGCTGACCGGGACAGAACAGATACGCAGTATTTT. Amino acid sequence: CSADRDRTDTQYF.

This clonotype was seen ten or more times. The genes are TRBV12-3 or TRBV12-4 and TRBJ2-1; TRBD1 aligns across 8 bases. Trimming took 6 bases from V and 0 from J; bases not matched to a gene: 4. The CDR3 is 15 amino acids. The CDR3 nucleotides read TGTGCCAGCAGACTAGGACAGGGCTCCTACAATGAGCAGTTCTTC. Translating gives CASRLGQGSYNEQFF.

The sample holds many counts of this clonotype. The chain joins TRBV7-2 to TRBJ2-1, with 7 bases aligning to TRBD1. The CDR3 consists of 13 residues. CDR1 is SGHTA, CDR2 FQGNSA, per germline. Losses at the gene ends were 5 bases for V and 12 bases for J; bases not matched to a gene: 10. The CDR3 DNA is TGTGCCAGCAGCACGTCGACAGGGCTCTCGCAGTTCTTC. Protein sequence: CASSTSTGLSQFF.

This clonotype was counted ten times or more. The chain has TRBV20-1 and TRBJ2-7, with D possibly being TRBD2 (6 bases). This CDR3 has 15 residues. Trimming took 1 base from V and 2 from J, leaving 15 bases between them. Germline-derived CDR1 and CDR2 are DFQATT and SNEGSKA (reference sequence). CDR3 region: CSARGSGRTTYEQYF. The CDR3 DNA reads as TGCAGTGCTAGAGGGTCGGGGAGGACAACCTACGAGCAGTACTTC.

This clonotype was observed many times. V usage is TRBV5-1 and J usage is TRBJ2-5; either TRBD1 or TRBD2 may fit D (5 bases each). Germline V gene lookup returns CDR1 SGHRS and CDR2 YFSETQ. Trimming took off 2 bases at V and 1 base at J, with 12 bases between the two ends. This CDR3 contains 15 residues. CDR3 residues: CASSFTGPFQETQYF. The CDR3 DNA is TGCGCCAGCAGCTTCACGGGACCATTCCAAGAGACCCAGTACTTC.

This clonotype occurred many times. V gene TRBV20-1 combines with J gene TRBJ2-3, with D perhaps TRBD2 (6 bases). The CDR3 is 16 residues long. Germline V CDR1 and CDR2: DFQATT, SNEGSKA (reference sequence). Between the trimmed V and J ends, which lost 3 bases and 0 bases, there was a span of 16 bases. The CDR3 sequence: CSASPRRAGSTDTQYF. The CDR3 nucleotides are TGCAGTGCTAGCCCCCGGAGGGCGGGTAGCACAGATACGCAGTATTTT.

This clonotype has a count of ten or more. V is TRBV29-1 and J is TRBJ2-7; 9 bases are shared with TRBD1. CDR1 SQVTM and CDR2 ANQGSEA come from the germline V gene. The CDR3 is made up of 12 amino acids. Germline trimming cut 6 bases from V and 7 bases from J; bases unmatched to any gene: 7. The CDR3 region has the DNA TGCAGCGTCTCGGGACAGGGCAAAGAGCAGTACTTC. Translation gives CSVSGQGKEQYF.

This clonotype showed up many times. The chain couples TRBV12-3 or TRBV12-4 to TRBJ2-2; TRBD1 might be the D (6 bases). The CDR3 consists of 12 residues. The ends were cut back, 5 bases at V and 6 bases at J, with 7 bases in the middle. Written as DNA, the CDR3 is TGTGCCAGCAGTCAGGGGTCCGGGGAGCTGTTTTTT. Protein: CASSQGSGELFF.

This clonotype occurred many times. The rearrangement joins TRBV27 to TRBJ2-7, with no clear D. Per the germline V gene, CDR1 is MNHEY and CDR2 is SMNVEV (reference sequence). With 1 base removed from V and 2 bases from J, the gap between germline ends came to 6 bases. This CDR3 has 13 amino acids. This CDR3 is CASSLLSTYEQYF. CDR3 nucleotide sequence: TGTGCCAGCAGTTTATTAAGCACCTACGAGCAGTACTTC.

This clonotype was counted at least ten times. DNA of the CDR3: TGTGCCACCAGCAGAGAAGGCGGCTATGGCTACACCTTC. Protein: CATSREGGYGYTF. The rearrangement uses TRBV15 and TRBJ1-2; D gene uncertain. Germline loops: CDR1 LNHNV, CDR2 YYDKDF (reference sequence). CDR3 length equals 13 residues. V was trimmed by 0 bases and J by 4 bases, leaving 6 bases between them.

This clonotype appeared many times. The chain is built from TRBV12-3 or TRBV12-4 and TRBJ2-7; D remains ambiguous. V was trimmed by 5 bases and J by 2 bases, leaving 16 bases between them. CDR3 length equals 15 residues. This chain's CDR3 is CASSPPFQNTYEQYF. The CDR3 DNA reads TGTGCCAGCAGTCCGCCGTTTCAAAACACCTACGAGCAGTACTTC.

This clonotype was detected ten times or more. This chain uses TRBV7-9 with TRBJ2-2; no firm D call. Trimming removed 3 bases from V and 6 bases from J, with 8 bases in between. From germline, CDR1 is SEHNR and CDR2 FQNEAQ (reference sequence). This CDR3 has 13 amino acids. The CDR3 protein is CASSFNAAGELFF. In DNA, the CDR3 is TGTGCCAGCAGCTTTAATGCTGCCGGGGAGCTGTTTTTT.

This rearrangement joins TRBV4-1 to TRBJ2-3; D gene ambiguous. The CDR3 consists of 14 residues. V shed 0 bases and J shed 3 bases, with 7 bases lying between them. Germline-derived CDR1 and CDR2 are MGHRA and YSYEKL. This CDR3 reads CASSQDQKTDTQYF. The CDR3 nucleotides read TGCGCCAGCAGCCAAGATCAGAAGACAGATACGCAGTATTTT.

This clonotype came up many times. V gene TRBV29-1 combines with J gene TRBJ2-5, with 7 bases matching TRBD1. Germline CDR1 and CDR2: SQVTM and ANQGSEA. The CDR3 contains 12 residues. V lost 4 bases, J lost 4 bases, and 3 bases stayed unmatched. CDR3 sequence: CSVGQGRETQYF. Here the CDR3 DNA reads TGCAGCGTTGGACAGGGAAGAGAGACCCAGTACTTC. Variable domain in full (rest from reference TRBV29-1 and TRBJ2-5): SAVISQKPSRDICQRGTSLTIQCQVDSQVTMMFWYRQQPGQSLTLIATANQGSEATYESGFVIDKFPISRPNLTFSTLTVSNMSPEDSSIYLCSVGQGRETQYFGPGTRLLVL.

This clonotype was seen many times. The chain combines TRBV4-2 with TRBJ1-4, with D hard to call. Germline V CDR1 and CDR2: LGHNA, YNFKEQ. This CDR3 contains 14 residues. Trimming removed 0 bases from V and 4 bases from J, with 6 bases in between. The CDR3 DNA follows: TGTGCCAGCAGCCAAGATCCCAGTAATGAAAAACTGTTTTTT. Protein sequence: CASSQDPSNEKLFF.

This clonotype was seen at least ten times. The chain has TRBV5-1 and TRBJ2-1; 9 bases match TRBD2. CDR1 and CDR2 (germline): SGHRS, YFSETQ. There are 16 residues in the CDR3. Losses at the gene ends were 3 bases for V and 2 bases for J; bases not matched to a gene: 6. The CDR3 reads CASSSTSSGAYNEQFF. DNA for the CDR3: TGCGCCAGCAGCTCCACTTCTAGCGGGGCCTACAATGAGCAGTTCTTC.

This clonotype appeared many times. J is TRBJ1-2 and V is TRBV27, with D maybe TRBD1 (5 bases). Germline V lookup: CDR1 MNHEY, CDR2 SMNVEV (reference sequence). The CDR3 spans 17 residues. V lost 0 bases and J lost 5, with 19 bases in between. CDR3 nucleotides: TGTGCCAGCAGTTTATCGGCCGGCCAGGGATTCTATTATGGCTACACCTTC. Amino acids: CASSLSAGQGFYYGYTF.

This clonotype was observed a handful of times. The genes are TRBV6-1 and TRBJ2-7; possible D gene TRBD1, 6 bases. This CDR3 spans 15 amino acids. The V gene lost 1 base and the J gene lost 4 bases, with 14 bases spanning the gap. Germline CDR1 and CDR2: MNHNS and SASEGT. The CDR3 bases are TGTGCCAGCAGTGAAGGGGACAAACCTTGGTACGAGCAGTACTTC. Amino acid sequence: CASSEGDKPWYEQYF.

This clonotype was picked up many times. The CDR3 here is CSASLSGGALSTQYF. The CDR3 DNA reads as TGCAGTGCTTCCCTTAGCGGGGGGGCCTTAAGTACGCAGTATTTT. This rearrangement joins TRBV20-1 to TRBJ2-3; 11 bases align to TRBD2. The CDR3 has 15 amino acids. V was clipped by 5 bases and J by 8 bases; unmatched bases: 12. The V gene's germline CDR1 is DFQATT and CDR2 SNEGSKA (reference sequence).

This clonotype was counted many times. The chain carries TRBV7-9 and TRBJ2-4; D may be TRBD2 (5 bases). V lost 2 bases, J lost 0 bases, and 11 bases lay in between. The CDR3 runs to 16 residues. Germline-derived CDR1 and CDR2 are SEHNR and FQNEAQ (reference sequence). In DNA, the CDR3 is TGTGCCAGCAGCTTACCATCTAGCCTAGCCAAAAACATTCAGTACTTC. Protein product: CASSLPSSLAKNIQYF.

The rearrangement uses TRBV4-2 and TRBJ1-1; perhaps TRBD1 as D (5 bases). The CDR3 has 12 amino acids. The V gene's germline CDR1 is LGHNA and CDR2 YNFKEQ. V lost 1 base and J lost 11, with 11 bases in between. This chain's CDR3 is CASSQARTRAFF. Written as DNA, the CDR3 is TGTGCCAGCAGCCAAGCGAGGACAAGGGCTTTCTTT.